The T cell receptor (beta chain) described here comes from a study of T-cell memory formation after mild COVID-19. Study-wide findings and caveats: Whereas later expanders leaned CD4+, clones contracting day 15 to 85 showed a balanced CD4/CD8 makeup.

The germline V and J ends were trimmed by 2 bases and 8 bases, with 10 bases remaining between them. The germline gives CDR1 SGHRS, CDR2 YFSETQ. The CDR3 extends over 13 amino acids. MiXCR, run by TCRdb on the 5' RACE reads, gives a single entry per CDR3 protein. Among hundreds of thousands of distinct CDR3 sequences listed, about 18% were seen once. Comment on this clonotype: What it binds is unknown.

The TCR sequence derives from an adult woman who had mild COVID-19 (a few samples of this study predate the infection). Cell type and time point are not known. This chain uses TRBV5-1 with TRBJ2-2, with D uncertain. The source material was PBMCs or a T cell subset sorted from them (not recorded which). The CDR3: CASSFEWAGELFF. The CDR3 DNA reads as TGCGCCAGCAGCTTCGAGTGGGCTGGGGAGCTGTTTTTT. The full variable domain, rest sourced from reference TRBV5-1 and TRBJ2-2, is KAGVTQTPRYLIKTRGQQVTLSCSPISGHRSVSWYQQTPGQGLQFLFEYFSETQRNKGNFPGRFSGRQFSNSRSEMNVSTLELGDSALYLCASSFEWAGELFFGEGSRLTVL.